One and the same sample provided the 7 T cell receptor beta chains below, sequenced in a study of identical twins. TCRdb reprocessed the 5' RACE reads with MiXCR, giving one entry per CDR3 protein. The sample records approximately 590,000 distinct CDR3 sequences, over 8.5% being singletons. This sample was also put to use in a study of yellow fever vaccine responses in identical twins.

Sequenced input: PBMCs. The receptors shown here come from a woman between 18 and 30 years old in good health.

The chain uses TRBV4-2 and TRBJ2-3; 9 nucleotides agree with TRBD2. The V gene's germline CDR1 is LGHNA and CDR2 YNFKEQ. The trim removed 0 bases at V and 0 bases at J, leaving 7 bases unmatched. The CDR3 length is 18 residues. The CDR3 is CASSQDQRGALSTDTQYF. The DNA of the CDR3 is TGTGCCAGCAGCCAAGACCAGCGGGGGGCACTAAGCACAGATACGCAGTATTTT.

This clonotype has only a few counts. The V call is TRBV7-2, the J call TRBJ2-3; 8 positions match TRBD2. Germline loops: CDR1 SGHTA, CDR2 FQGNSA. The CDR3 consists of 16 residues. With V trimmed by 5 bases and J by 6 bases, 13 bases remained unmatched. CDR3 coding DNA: TGTGCCAGCAGCCCCCGGGCGGGGGGAGAGGGGGATACGCAGTATTTT. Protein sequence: CASSPRAGGEGDTQYF.

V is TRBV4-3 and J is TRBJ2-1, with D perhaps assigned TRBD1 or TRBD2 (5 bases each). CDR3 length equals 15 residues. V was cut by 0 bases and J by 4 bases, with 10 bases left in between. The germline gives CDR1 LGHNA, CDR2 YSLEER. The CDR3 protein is CASSQEEGLYNEQFF. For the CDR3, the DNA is TGCGCCAGCAGCCAAGAAGAGGGGTTATACAATGAGCAGTTCTTC.

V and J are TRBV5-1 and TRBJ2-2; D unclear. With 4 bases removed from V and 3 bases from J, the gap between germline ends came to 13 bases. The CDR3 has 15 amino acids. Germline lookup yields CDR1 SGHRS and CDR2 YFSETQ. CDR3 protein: CASSPSLTYTGELFF. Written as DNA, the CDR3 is TGCGCCAGCAGCCCCTCACTTACATACACCGGGGAGCTGTTTTTT.

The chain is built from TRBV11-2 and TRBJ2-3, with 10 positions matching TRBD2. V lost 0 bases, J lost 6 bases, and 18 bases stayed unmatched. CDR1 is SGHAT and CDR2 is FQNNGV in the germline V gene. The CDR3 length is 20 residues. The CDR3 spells CASSLETSGNPFLAVDTQYF. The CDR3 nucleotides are TGTGCCAGCAGCTTAGAAACTAGCGGGAATCCCTTTCTAGCAGTGGATACGCAGTATTTT.

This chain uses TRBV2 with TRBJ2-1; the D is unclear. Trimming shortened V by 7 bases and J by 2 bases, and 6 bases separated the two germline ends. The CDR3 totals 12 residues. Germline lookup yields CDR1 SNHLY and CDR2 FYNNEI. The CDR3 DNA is TGTGCCAGCATTGGGACCTACAATGAGCAGTTCTTC. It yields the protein CASIGTYNEQFF.

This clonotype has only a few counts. In nucleotides, the CDR3 is TGTGCCAGCAGCTTAAGACTAGTCCAAGAGACCCAGTACTTC. The encoded protein is CASSLRLVQETQYF. The rearrangement uses TRBV11-2 and TRBJ2-5; a possible D gene is TRBD2 (6 bases). The germline V gene has CDR1 SGHAT and CDR2 FQNNGV. V shed 2 bases and J shed 1 base, with 8 bases lying between them. This CDR3 contains 14 residues.